This is a list of T cell receptor beta chains from one sample in a study of shared clonotypes between healthy human individuals. The table came from immunoSEQ multiplex PCR; TCRdb's copy has only in-frame clones and leaves some out. The data contain over 750,000 clones, just over 95% of them singletons. The specimen was naive CD8+ T cells sorted from blood. Receptors originate from a man under 40 in good health. Both conserved end residues are part of each CDR3. D genes are given only for firm matches. Clone size, where shown, is once, few, many, or a class for clones that have expanded.

j_call | d_call | clone_size | v_call | cdr3_aa | cdr3_nt
TRBJ2-5 | NA | NA | TRBV9 | CASSVEGSVQETQYF | TGTGCCAGCAGCGTAGAGGGGTCAGTCCAAGAGACCCAGTACTTC
TRBJ2-7 | NA | NA | TRBV7-9 | CASSLAPRGRGGEQYF | TGTGCCAGCAGCTTAGCCCCCCGGGGCAGGGGCGGGGAGCAGTACTTC
TRBJ1-1 | NA | NA | TRBV7-2 | CASSPERGATEAFF | TGTGCCAGCAGCCCTGAAAGGGGTGCCACTGAAGCTTTCTTT
TRBJ2-7 | NA | NA | TRBV28 | CASSSLPFYEQYF | TGTGCCAGCAGTAGTCTTCCATTCTACGAGCAGTACTTC
TRBJ2-2 | TRBD1 | NA | TRBV5-4 | CASSAPTGTGNTGELFF | TGTGCCAGCAGCGCCCCAACCGGGACAGGGAACACCGGGGAGCTGTTTTTT
TRBJ2-1 | NA | NA | TRBV28 | CASSFWDNEQFF | TGTGCCAGCAGTTTTTGGGACAATGAGCAGTTCTTC
TRBJ2-1 | TRBD2 | NA | TRBV7-9 | CASSPGTSGNNEQFF | TGTGCCAGCAGCCCCGGGACTAGCGGGAACAATGAGCAGTTCTTC
TRBJ2-7 | NA | NA | TRBV7-3 | CASSSYPGPSYEQYF | TGTGCCAGCAGCTCCTACCCGGGGCCATCCTACGAGCAGTACTTC
TRBJ2-3 | TRBD2 | NA | TRBV7-2 | CASSFGLAGFTDTQYF | TGTGCCAGCAGCTTTGGGCTAGCGGGTTTCACAGATACGCAGTATTTT
TRBJ1-1 | NA | NA | TRBV6-5 | CASKTTEAFF | TGTGCCAGCAAGACTACTGAAGCTTTCTTT
TRBJ2-1 | NA | NA | TRBV27 | CASSKRAYRDEQFF | TGTGCCAGCAGCAAGCGGGCCTACCGGGATGAGCAGTTCTTC
TRBJ2-3 | TRBD2 | NA | TRBV5-4 | CASIAGATSGSTDTQYF | TGTGCCAGCATAGCAGGGGCGACTAGCGGGAGTACAGATACGCAGTATTTT
TRBJ2-7 | TRBD2 | NA | TRBV2 | CASTRTSGSFDEQYF | TGTGCCAGCACTCGGACTAGCGGGAGTTTCGACGAGCAGTACTTC
TRBJ2-6 | NA | once | TRBV11-2 | CASSLFRSGANVLTF | TGTGCCAGCAGCTTGTTCCGGTCTGGGGCCAACGTCCTGACTTTC
TRBJ2-7 | TRBD1 | NA | TRBV28 | CASSTPKAGTGRSYEQYF | TGTGCCAGCAGTACCCCCAAAGCCGGGACAGGGCGGTCCTACGAGCAGTACTTC
TRBJ2-3 | TRBD2 | NA | TRBV7-7 | CASSLVRMGGRKTDTQYF | TGTGCCAGCAGCTTAGTAAGGATGGGCGGGAGGAAAACAGATACGCAGTATTTT
TRBJ2-1 | TRBD2 | NA | TRBV29-1 | CSVDIGTSGFREQFF | TGCAGCGTTGACATCGGGACTAGCGGGTTTCGGGAGCAGTTCTTC
TRBJ2-1 | TRBD2 | once | TRBV29-1 | CSVESGSEPYNEQFF | TGCAGCGTTGAGAGCGGGAGCGAGCCCTACAATGAGCAGTTCTTC
TRBJ1-2 | TRBD1 | NA | TRBV4-1 | CASSTRTGTNYGYTF | TGCGCCAGCAGCACTCGGACAGGAACAAACTATGGCTACACCTTC
TRBJ2-7 | NA | NA | TRBV2 | CASSTDSSYEQYF | TGTGCCAGCAGTACAGATAGCTCCTACGAGCAGTACTTC
TRBJ2-7 | TRBD2 | NA | TRBV29-1 | CSVEEGGSYEQYF | TGCAGCGTTGAAGAGGGGGGGTCCTACGAGCAGTACTTC
TRBJ1-4 | NA | NA | TRBV27 | CASKSIQGNEKLFF | TGTGCCAGCAAGTCCATTCAGGGTAATGAAAAACTGTTTTTT
TRBJ1-4 | TRBD1 | NA | TRBV4-1 | CASSPRGPNEKLFF | TGCGCCAGCAGCCCCAGGGGGCCTAATGAAAAACTGTTTTTT
TRBJ2-2 | TRBD2 | NA | TRBV27 | CASSSNSGRMIGELFF | TGTGCCAGCAGTTCGAATAGCGGGAGGATGATCGGGGAGCTGTTTTTT
TRBJ2-7 | TRBD2 | NA | TRBV27 | CASRGEGLNGLAQGYEQYF | TGTGCCAGCAGGGGGGAGGGCCTAAACGGACTAGCCCAAGGCTACGAGCAGTACTTC
TRBJ2-4 | TRBD2 | NA | TRBV5-1 | CASSSGGLGSKNIQYF | TGCGCCAGCAGCTCGGGAGGACTCGGGTCCAAAAACATTCAGTACTTC
TRBJ2-3 | TRBD2 | NA | TRBV13 | CASSLGTSDTDTQYF | TGTGCCAGCAGCCTCGGGACTAGCGACACAGATACGCAGTATTTT
TRBJ2-7 | NA | NA | TRBV11-2 | CASSAIDSSAGKQYF | TGTGCCAGCAGCGCCATTGACTCTTCAGCCGGGAAGCAGTACTTC
TRBJ2-1 | TRBD2 | NA | TRBV9 | CASSVGLAGVDEQFF | TGTGCCAGCAGCGTGGGACTAGCGGGAGTGGATGAGCAGTTCTTC
TRBJ2-2 | NA | NA | TRBV5-5 | CASSLYPRLRVTGELFF | TGTGCCAGCAGCTTATACCCCAGGCTTAGGGTAACCGGGGAGCTGTTTTTT
TRBJ2-1 | TRBD2 | once | TRBV29-1 | CSVEASGNNEQFF | TGCAGCGTTGAGGCTAGCGGGAACAATGAGCAGTTCTTC
TRBJ2-1 | NA | NA | TRBV19 | CASSIGHEQFF | TGTGCCAGTAGTATAGGCCATGAGCAGTTCTTC
TRBJ2-7 | TRBD2 | once | TRBV2 | CASTTRTSGMGEQYF | TGTGCCAGCACTACCCGGACTAGCGGGATGGGCGAGCAGTACTTC
TRBJ1-1 | NA | NA | TRBV15 | CATSREWTGEAFF | TGTGCCACCAGCAGAGAATGGACGGGTGAAGCTTTCTTT
TRBJ2-1 | NA | NA | TRBV14 | CASSQVGSYNEQFF | TGTGCCAGCAGCCAAGTTGGCAGCTACAATGAGCAGTTCTTC
TRBJ2-1 | TRBD1 | NA | TRBV18 | CASSPSPGQGDYEQFF | TGTGCCAGCTCACCATCACCCGGACAGGGGGACTATGAGCAGTTCTTC
TRBJ2-7 | TRBD2 | NA | TRBV5-4 | CASSYPGTSGYNEQYF | TGTGCCAGCAGCTACCCCGGGACTAGCGGGTATAACGAGCAGTACTTC
TRBJ2-3 | TRBD1 | NA | TRBV7-9 | CATSLGDRGNTQYF | TGTGCCACCAGCTTAGGGGACAGGGGTAATACGCAGTATTTT
TRBJ2-1 | NA | once | TRBV7-9 | CASSSTTDNEQFF | TGTGCCAGCAGCTCCACTACGGACAATGAGCAGTTCTTC
TRBJ2-1 | NA | NA | TRBV6-5 | CASSLRSSYNEQFF | TGTGCCAGCAGTTTACGGAGCTCCTACAATGAGCAGTTCTTC